This TCR beta chain was sequenced for a study of T cell changes during pregnancy in multiple sclerosis. Sequencing used immunoSEQ multiplex PCR; TCRdb keeps in-frame clones, though not all of them. The sample records about 67,000 clones, about 88% being singletons. The CDR3 sequence is 14 residues long. The V end lost 3 bases, the J end lost 7 bases, and 12 bases lay between the germline ends. Looked up from germline, CDR1 is MGHDK and CDR2 is SYGVNS. The receptor's source is a female donor with multiple sclerosis, enrolled in a pregnancy study. The material was peripheral blood, obtained in the first trimester of pregnancy. J is TRBJ1-4 and V is TRBV25-1; D unclear. The CDR3 spells CASSETTGFEKLFF. The CDR3 DNA follows: TGTGCCAGCAGTGAGACAACGGGGTTTGAAAAACTGTTTTTT.